The 30 T cell receptor beta chains listed next were all sequenced from one sample in a study of T-cell memory formation after mild COVID-19. TCRdb re-analysed the 5' RACE reads in MiXCR, keeping a single row per CDR3 protein. The sample consists of some 410,000 distinct CDR3 sequences, less than 25% of them appearing once. The sequenced sample consisted of PBMCs or a T cell subset sorted from them (not recorded which). These receptors were collected from an adult woman who had mild COVID-19 (a few samples of this study predate the infection). Cell type and time point are not known.

J is TRBJ2-3 and V is TRBV10-3; D may match TRBD1 or TRBD2 (5 bases each). V lost 2 bases and J 6 bases, leaving 12 bases between the germline ends. The CDR3 sequence is 14 residues long. CDR1 ENHRY and CDR2 SYGVKD come from the germline V gene. This CDR3 reads CAISEGDPRDTQYF. For the CDR3, the DNA is TGTGCCATCAGTGAGGGGGACCCCAGGGATACGCAGTATTTT.

This clonotype was detected once. V gene TRBV3-1 combines with J gene TRBJ1-1; D remains unclear. Per germline, CDR1 LGHDT and CDR2 YNNKEL (reference sequence). CDR3 length equals 17 residues. V gave up 0 bases and J gave up 7 bases, with 21 bases separating them. CDR3 loop: CASSQEIVGRASVEAFF. The CDR3 DNA reads as TGTGCCAGCAGCCAAGAGATCGTGGGCCGAGCTTCGGTTGAAGCTTTCTTT. Complete variable domain (other parts from reference TRBV3-1 and TRBJ1-1): DTAVSQTPKYLVTQMGNDKSIKCEQNLGHDTMYWYKQDSKKFLKIMFSYNNKELIINETVPNRFSPKSPDKAHLNLHINSLELGDSAVYFCASSQEIVGRASVEAFFGQGTRLTVV.

The V gene is TRBV5-5, the J gene TRBJ2-7, with D unclear. Trimming stripped 1 base from V and 1 base from J, with 6 bases between. CDR3 length: 13 residues. Germline loops: CDR1 SGHKS, CDR2 YYEKEE (reference sequence). The CDR3 spells CASSLSTSYEQYF. In DNA, the CDR3 is TGTGCCAGCAGCTTGAGCACTTCCTACGAGCAGTACTTC.

There are many counts of this clonotype. The chain combines TRBV7-2 with TRBJ2-5, with 8 positions matching TRBD2. The CDR3 runs to 15 residues. CDR1 and CDR2 from the germline V gene are SGHTA and FQGNSA. V gave up 4 bases and J gave up 2 bases; unmatched junction bases: 6. The CDR3 coding sequence is TGTGCCAGCAGCTCGGGCTTAGCGGGGCAAGAGACCCAGTACTTC. Its translation: CASSSGLAGQETQYF.

The CDR3 reads CATSSSLAGGYEQYF. The CDR3 DNA is TGTGCCACCAGCTCGTCACTAGCGGGGGGCTACGAGCAGTACTTC. The chain employs TRBV15 and TRBJ2-7; 12 bases are shared with TRBD2. The germline CDR1 and CDR2 sequences are LNHNV and YYDKDF (reference sequence). The length of the CDR3 is 15 residues. The V and J ends lost 5 bases and 3 bases, in that order; junction bases with no gene match: 5.

This clonotype was observed a few times. This rearrangement joins TRBV12-3 or TRBV12-4 to TRBJ2-7; D may be TRBD2 (7 bases). V lost 6 bases, J lost 1 base, and 19 bases lay in between. This CDR3 has 16 residues. Written as DNA, the CDR3 is TGTGCCAGCAGGAGCTTGGAGGGGGGAGGGTCCTACGAGCAGTACTTC. As protein: CASRSLEGGGSYEQYF.

This sequence joins TRBV11-2 and TRBJ2-3; D remains ambiguous. Germline CDR1 is SGHAT and CDR2 is FQNNGV. The V end lost 3 bases, the J end lost 1 base, and 8 bases lay between the germline ends. The CDR3 consists of 14 residues. The CDR3 DNA sequence: TGTGCCAGCAGCTTTACCCAGGGCACAGATACGCAGTATTTT. Translated: CASSFTQGTDTQYF.

The V and J genes are TRBV4-1 and TRBJ2-7, with D unclear. V lost 6 bases and J lost 9, with 21 bases in between. Germline V gene sequence: CDR1 MGHRA, CDR2 YSYEKL. The CDR3 loop spans 14 amino acids. The CDR3 bases are TGCGCCAGCAGTCCGAGGAACGACGGGTCCGGGCAGTACTTC. It encodes CASSPRNDGSGQYF.

This chain uses TRBV5-1 with TRBJ2-5; a possible D gene is TRBD2 (5 bases). The ends were cut back, 1 base at V and 2 bases at J, with 12 bases in the middle. The CDR3 has 15 residues. Germline assignment: CDR1 SGHRS and CDR2 YFSETQ. The CDR3 bases are TGCGCCAGCAGCTTGACGGGGTCGACTCAAGAGACCCAGTACTTC. It encodes CASSLTGSTQETQYF. Filled out from reference TRBV5-1 and TRBJ2-5, the complete variable domain reads KAGVTQTPRYLIKTRGQQVTLSCSPISGHRSVSWYQQTPGQGLQFLFEYFSETQRNKGNFPGRFSGRQFSNSRSEMNVSTLELGDSALYLCASSLTGSTQETQYFGPGTRLLVL.

CDR3 amino acids: CASSAFYEQYF. The DNA of the CDR3 is TGTGCCAGCAGCGCATTCTACGAGCAGTACTTC. This rearrangement joins TRBV7-2 to TRBJ2-7; no clear D. The V and J ends lost 5 bases and 3 bases respectively, with 5 bases between them. The CDR3 is made up of 11 amino acids. Per the germline V gene, CDR1 is SGHTA and CDR2 is FQGNSA. The complete variable domain, with remaining parts taken from reference TRBV7-2 and TRBJ2-7, reads GAGVSQSPSNKVTEKGKDVELRCDPISGHTALYWYRQSLGQGLEFLIYFQGNSAPDKSGLPSDRFSAERTGGSVSTLTIQRTQQEDSAVYLCASSAFYEQYFGPGTRLTVT.

This clonotype turned up a few times. The CDR3 loop reads CATSDQTHDQPQHF. CDR3 in DNA: TGTGCCACCAGTGACCAGACACATGATCAGCCCCAGCATTTT. This sequence joins TRBV24-1 and TRBJ1-5; no definite D call. This CDR3 spans 14 amino acids. Germline V gene lookup returns CDR1 KGHDR and CDR2 SFDVKD. The V gene lost 4 bases and the J gene lost 5 bases, with 11 bases spanning the gap.

The chain has TRBV9 and TRBJ2-3; D is perhaps TRBD2 (6 bases). Trimming took 0 bases from V and 5 from J, leaving 16 bases between them. This CDR3 comprises 16 residues. Per the germline V gene, CDR1 is SGDLS and CDR2 is YYNGEE. This CDR3 is CASSVGKGLRGDTQYF. In nucleotides, the CDR3 is TGTGCCAGCAGCGTAGGGAAGGGACTCCGCGGAGATACGCAGTATTTT.

This clonotype was recorded a few times. The V and J genes are TRBV7-3 and TRBJ2-2, with TRBD1 matching 10 bases. Germline V gene lookup returns CDR1 SGHTA and CDR2 FQGTGA. This CDR3 contains 15 residues. J lost 7 bases, V lost 5 bases, and 7 bases had no gene match. This CDR3 reads CASSPDRGQGGELFF. The DNA of the CDR3 is TGTGCCAGCAGCCCCGACAGGGGGCAGGGCGGGGAGCTGTTTTTT.

The V and J genes are TRBV4-3 and TRBJ2-3, with TRBD2 identical over 11 bases. From germline, CDR1 is LGHNA and CDR2 YSLEER. The CDR3 is 21 residues long. V shed 2 bases, J shed 0 bases, and the junction held 16 bases outside the gene matches. Here the CDR3 reads CASSQSSFLAGGSPSTDTQYF. In DNA form, the CDR3 reads TGCGCCAGCAGCCAAAGTTCTTTTCTAGCGGGAGGCTCCCCTAGCACAGATACGCAGTATTTT.

This clonotype came up a few times. J is TRBJ2-4 and V is TRBV6-2 or TRBV6-3, with 11 bases that match TRBD1. CDR1 and CDR2 from the germline V gene are MNHEY and SVGEGT. The CDR3 loop spans 14 amino acids. J was trimmed by 8 bases and V by 6 bases; bases with no gene match: 6. The CDR3, as DNA: TGTGCCAGCAGCCTCCGGGACAGGGGGGACATTCAGTACTTC. Its protein product is CASSLRDRGDIQYF.

This chain joins TRBV4-2 and TRBJ1-6; D uncertain. This CDR3 has 17 residues. The germline CDR1 and CDR2 sequences are LGHNA and YNFKEQ. V was pared by 1 base and J by 0 bases, with 10 bases between. The CDR3: CASSQVLGSSYNSPLHF. The DNA of the CDR3 is TGTGCCAGCAGCCAAGTATTAGGGAGCTCCTATAATTCACCCCTCCACTTT.

This clonotype was recorded a few times. The J gene is TRBJ2-7, the V gene TRBV12-3 or TRBV12-4, with D unresolved. The CDR3 is made up of 13 amino acids. The V end lost 3 bases, the J end lost 4 bases, and 10 bases lay between the germline ends. In DNA, the CDR3 is TGTGCCAGCAGTTTTAGGCCCACATACGAGCAGTACTTC. Translation: CASSFRPTYEQYF.

This clonotype was observed a handful of times. This CDR3 is CASSGGHSYGYTF. The CDR3 DNA sequence: TGTGCCAGCAGCGGGGGGCATTCCTATGGCTACACCTTC. This sequence joins TRBV3-1 and TRBJ1-2, with D possibly matching TRBD1 (6 bases). V lost 5 bases to trimming and J lost 4 bases, with 11 bases between them. CDR3 length: 13 amino acids. Germline CDR1 reads LGHDT; CDR2 reads YNNKEL (reference sequence).

This clonotype was found many times. The V and J genes are TRBV5-1 and TRBJ2-3; TRBD1 or TRBD2 may be the D gene (5 bases each). CDR3 size: 16 residues. V was pared by 1 base and J by 3 bases, with 15 bases between. Germline CDR1 SGHRS, CDR2 YFSETQ. CDR3 residues: CASSLFSRERTDTQYF. The CDR3 DNA is TGCGCCAGCAGCTTGTTTAGCAGGGAGCGGACAGATACGCAGTATTTT. The whole variable domain, filled in from reference TRBV5-1 and TRBJ2-3, reads KAGVTQTPRYLIKTRGQQVTLSCSPISGHRSVSWYQQTPGQGLQFLFEYFSETQRNKGNFPGRFSGRQFSNSRSEMNVSTLELGDSALYLCASSLFSRERTDTQYFGPGTRLTVL.

This chain connects TRBV6-2 or TRBV6-3 to TRBJ2-6; D unresolved. There are 14 residues in the CDR3. The ends were cut back, 6 bases at V and 0 bases at J, with 6 bases in the middle. The germline gives CDR1 MNHEY, CDR2 SVGEGT. The CDR3 bases are TGTGCCAGCAGCGACACCTCTGGGGCCAACGTCCTGACTTTC. It encodes CASSDTSGANVLTF.

This clonotype was counted only a few times. CDR3 amino acids: CASSRKRDRSSGTQYF. The CDR3 DNA follows: TGTGCCAGCAGCCGAAAGCGGGACAGATCATCGGGGACCCAGTACTTC. The chain carries TRBV7-3 and TRBJ2-5; D might be TRBD1 or TRBD2, each matching 7 bases. Trimming took off 5 bases at V and 7 bases at J, with 23 bases between the two ends. This CDR3 has 16 residues. Germline V gene data show CDR1 as SGHTA and CDR2 as FQGTGA.

J is TRBJ2-3 and V is TRBV12-3 or TRBV12-4, with a possible D match to TRBD2 (6 bases). This CDR3 spans 15 amino acids. V lost 5 bases, J lost 1 base, and 13 bases lay in between. In nucleotides, the CDR3 is TGTGCCAGCAGTCTCCGGGACTTGGGCACAGATACGCAGTATTTT. This translates into CASSLRDLGTDTQYF.

This clonotype turned up a few times. This chain connects TRBV6-5 to TRBJ1-3; possible D gene TRBD1, 5 bases. This CDR3 contains 16 residues. CDR1 and CDR2 (germline): MNHEY, SVGAGI. With 4 bases removed from V and 0 bases from J, the gap between germline ends came to 13 bases. CDR3 bases: TGTGCCAGCAGTTTTGGAGACAGAATCTCTGGAAACACCATATATTTT. It translates to CASSFGDRISGNTIYF.

This clonotype came up a few times. The V and J genes are TRBV7-2 and TRBJ2-1; 14 bases line up with TRBD2. The V and J ends lost 4 bases and 7 bases, in that order; junction bases with no gene match: 6. CDR1 and CDR2 from the germline V gene are SGHTA and FQGNSA. CDR3 length: 16 residues. This CDR3 reads CASSYSGTSGRNEQFF. CDR3 sequence (DNA): TGTGCCAGCAGCTATTCCGGGACTAGCGGGAGAAATGAGCAGTTCTTC.

V gene TRBV9 combines with J gene TRBJ2-7; 11 bases map to TRBD1. Trimming cost V 0 bases and J 4 bases; bases outside gene matches: 6. The germline CDR1 and CDR2 sequences are SGDLS and YYNGEE. The CDR3 length is 16 residues. CDR3 DNA sequence: TGTGCCAGCAGCGTAGCACCCGGGACAGGGGGTTACGAGCAGTACTTC. Translating gives CASSVAPGTGGYEQYF.

This clonotype was detected only a few times. This sequence joins TRBV20-1 and TRBJ1-2; 7 bases agree with TRBD1. CDR1 DFQATT and CDR2 SNEGSKA come from the germline V gene (reference sequence). V was clipped by 5 bases and J by 2 bases; unmatched bases: 5. The CDR3 contains 13 residues. The CDR3 region has the DNA TGCAGTGCTTCAGTGACAGGGAACTATGGCTACACCTTC. It translates to CSASVTGNYGYTF.

V is TRBV6-5 and J is TRBJ2-1; possible D gene TRBD2, 7 bases. Germline V gives CDR1 MNHEY, CDR2 SVGAGI. The CDR3 runs to 15 residues. The V end lost 2 bases, the J end lost 7 bases, and 15 bases lay between the germline ends. CDR3 protein: CASSYGRDNSNEQFF. CDR3 nucleotide sequence: TGTGCCAGCAGTTACGGGAGGGACAATTCTAATGAGCAGTTCTTC.

There are a few counts of this clonotype. The gene calls are TRBV29-1 and TRBJ2-3; 7 bases line up with TRBD2. V lost 7 bases to trimming and J lost 3 bases; unmatched junction nucleotides: 7. This CDR3 has 13 residues. Germline values: CDR1 SQVTM, CDR2 ANQGSEA. The CDR3 coding sequence is TGCAGCGCTGGGGGGGACTCAACAGATACGCAGTATTTT. This encodes CSAGGDSTDTQYF.

The V and J genes are TRBV3-1 and TRBJ2-3; D is unclear. Germline V gives CDR1 LGHDT, CDR2 YNNKEL (reference sequence). V was trimmed by 8 bases and J by 2 bases, leaving 8 bases between them. The CDR3 contains 12 residues. The CDR3 spells CASADLTDTQYF. DNA of the CDR3: TGTGCCAGCGCGGACCTCACAGATACGCAGTATTTT.

The V and J genes are TRBV4-3 and TRBJ2-5; 7 bases map to TRBD1. The trim removed 3 bases at V and 5 bases at J, leaving 12 bases unmatched. Per germline, CDR1 LGHNA and CDR2 YSLEER. This CDR3 has 16 amino acids. CDR3 bases: TGCGCCAGCAGCCACTCTTTCCAAGGGGGCGGGGAGACCCAGTACTTC. Translated: CASSHSFQGGGETQYF.